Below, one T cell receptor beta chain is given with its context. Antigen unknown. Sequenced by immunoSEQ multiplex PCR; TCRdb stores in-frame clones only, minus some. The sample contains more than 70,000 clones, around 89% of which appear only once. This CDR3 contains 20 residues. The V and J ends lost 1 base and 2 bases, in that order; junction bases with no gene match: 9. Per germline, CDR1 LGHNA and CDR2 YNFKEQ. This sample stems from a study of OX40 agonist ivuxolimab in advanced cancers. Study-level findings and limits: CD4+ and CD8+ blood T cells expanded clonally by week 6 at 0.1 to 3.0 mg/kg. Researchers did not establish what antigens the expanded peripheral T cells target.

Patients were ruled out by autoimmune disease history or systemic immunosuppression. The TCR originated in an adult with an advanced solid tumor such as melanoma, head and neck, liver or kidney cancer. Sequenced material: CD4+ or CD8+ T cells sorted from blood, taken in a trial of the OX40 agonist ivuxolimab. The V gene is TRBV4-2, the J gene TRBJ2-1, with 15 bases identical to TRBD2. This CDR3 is CASSQGRTSGGAGPYNEQFF. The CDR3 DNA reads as TGTGCCAGCAGCCAAGGACGGACTAGCGGGGGGGCGGGTCCCTACAATGAGCAGTTCTTC.